The subject of this entry is one T cell receptor beta chain. What antigen it recognizes has not been identified. No base-level quality is on record; no much larger clone is a single base apart. Healthy HIV-negative adults with no recently reported acute infections or vaccinations were included as donors. Every donor was a Caucasian adult living in Nashville, Tennessee, USA. CD8 memory samples were composed of magnetically selected CD45RO+ cells combined with CCR7-negative CD45RA+ effector memory (TemRA) cells. After blood collection by leukapheresis, PBMCs were isolated using Ficoll-Histopaque density gradient centrifugation and then cryopreserved in the vapor phase of liquid nitrogen. Purity and quantity of every magnetically sorted T cell population were checked by analytical flow cytometry. Genomic DNA was isolated from every sorted fraction and measured by UV absorbance on a Nanodrop 2000c. This record comes from a study of shared clonotypes between healthy human individuals (dated by TCRdb to about 2020). About the full investigation: The cohort included three men and a couple of women between 18 and 49 years of age. For each donor, CD4 naive and CD4 memory were each given three plates, CD8 naive was given two plates, and CD8 memory was given one plate. Libraries were prepared and TCR repertoires were sequenced by different laboratories using diverse techniques, in order to increase sequencing depth and limit assay-specific biases. Between about 0.8 and 9 billion PBMCs per donor were obtained by leukapheresis. Blood TCR repertoires of four to six healthy adults were deeply sequenced to estimate repertoire size and the extent of clonotype sharing between individuals. Results and caveats for the whole study, not just this receptor: When several donors were compared, the shared fraction of clonotypes was around 5% for naive CD4, 3% to 4% for naive CD8, 2% to 2.5% for memory CD4, and less than 0.5% for memory CD8. Based on pairwise subsampling, the degree of clonotype sharing among donors was expected to be affected by sequencing depth. Compared with non-shared clonotypes, clonotypes shared by all four sorted-subset donors had higher generation probabilities. The small number of donors limited the genetic and exposure-history diversity represented. Even with the large sequencing depth, rarefaction of the sorted-subset datasets indicated that sequencing was incomplete. Larger estimated clonotype richness was generally found for naive subsets than for memory subsets. Sampling was restricted to blood, and TCR repertoires in tissue are likely to differ from TCR repertoires in blood.

Using the deep immunoSEQ assay, multiplex PCR amplified TCR CDR3 regions from genomic DNA. Genomic DNA extracted from each cell subset was distributed evenly over all wells of several immunoSEQ 96-well plates, and each plate served as one replicate. For sorted subsets, 200 ng of genomic DNA, equivalent to around 30,000 T cell genomes, went into each replicate PCR. Purified libraries were quantified with a Qubit 3.0 fluorometer, sized on a Bioanalyzer 2100, and re-quantified with the KAPA Library Quantification kit. A separate single-read 150-cycle Illumina NextSeq 550 flow cell was used to sequence each immunoSEQ 96-well plate. The paper's processing steps were these. Because only junctional sequences without quality scores were contained in the immunoSEQ output, filtering matching that applied to full-length reads could not be performed. To assign V/J genes and CDR3, sequences were annotated against IMGT germline references using PyIR, a Python wrapper for IgBLAST v1.9. Reads with weak V/J assignments (E-value above 1e-6), missing CDR3, stop codons, out-of-frame junctions, or ambiguous translated residues were removed. V3J clonotypes were defined by identical inferred V gene, J gene, and CDR3 amino acid sequence. Percentage overlap between repertoires was calculated by dividing the number of shared unique clonotypes by the size of the smaller repertoire. Three approaches were used to assess repertoire richness: RTK rarefaction, the Chao1 estimator, and Recon v2.1 estimates of unobserved clonotypes. OLGA was used to compute generation probabilities for all TCRbeta clonotypes that the gDNA method yielded from a handful of donors. TCRdb mirrors the immuneACCESS table, restricted to in-frame sequences. Some clones are absent from its copies; in checked studies, under half trace to an unresolved V gene, and the reason for the others is unknown. V and J calls and clone size are copied from that table; D and trimming were computed from the DNA. Across this sample there are more than 90,000 clones, with roughly two thirds seen only once. The ten largest clones represent less than 55% of the sample.

At the junction V is shortened by 6 bases and J by 9 bases; bases outside the gene matches: 9. In the germline V gene, CDR1 corresponds to LGHNA and CDR2 to YNFKEQ. CDR3 length: 15 amino acids, cysteine to phenylalanine. Kept here is only the CDR3 DNA, which spans 45 bases and is read in frame from base 1. Sequencing input: memory CD8+ T cells sorted from blood. Read against the paper, the sample's cell subset or site label means: CD45RO+ cells pooled with CCR7-negative TemRA cells. This receptor was taken from a young man in good health. The sequence links TRBV4-2 to TRBJ2-1; a stretch of 12 junction bases matches TRBD2. The sequenced DNA is TGTGCCAGCAGTCGACTAGCGGGAGACCTTGTTGAGCAGTTCTTC. Its coded protein is CASSRLAGDLVEQFF.